This T cell receptor beta chain was recovered during a study of graft-versus-host responses after intestinal transplantation. Germline loops: CDR1 SGHRS, CDR2 YFSETQ. The CDR3 totals 13 residues. Trimming pared 0 bases from V and 14 bases from J, leaving 15 bases between. Produced via immunoSEQ multiplex PCR; TCRdb's table is partial and in-frame only. Of about 22,000 clones detected, 55% to 70% appear once; the ten largest clones hold approximately 0.97%. The study, taken as a whole, reports: Those patients showing graft-donor T cell macrochimerism displayed high graft-versus-host to host-versus-graft clonal ratios in allografts.

The sequencing here drew on alloreactive CD4+ T cells from a mixed lymphocyte reaction culture, taken before intestinal transplant. Subset indicated: CFSE-low proliferating T cells sorted from approximately 6-day pre-transplant mixed lymphocyte reaction (GvH or HvG direction). This TCR came from a human patient who received an intestinal transplant. This sequence joins TRBV5-1 and TRBJ1-5, with D tentatively TRBD1 (6 bases). CDR3 amino acids: CASSLEPGAPKHF. The CDR3 coding sequence is TGCGCCAGCAGCTTGGAACCAGGGGCCCCCAAGCATTTT.